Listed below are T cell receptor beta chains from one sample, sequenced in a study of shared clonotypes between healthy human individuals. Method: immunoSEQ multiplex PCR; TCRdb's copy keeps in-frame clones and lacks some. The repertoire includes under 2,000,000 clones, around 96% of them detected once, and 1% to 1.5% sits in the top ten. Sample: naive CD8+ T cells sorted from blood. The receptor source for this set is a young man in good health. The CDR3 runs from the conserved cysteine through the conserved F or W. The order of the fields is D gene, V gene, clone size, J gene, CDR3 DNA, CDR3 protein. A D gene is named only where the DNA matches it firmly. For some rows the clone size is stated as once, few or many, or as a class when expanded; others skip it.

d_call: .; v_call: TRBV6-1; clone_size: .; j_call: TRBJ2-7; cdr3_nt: TGTGCCAGCAGTGAAGGAATCGAAACCCCCTACGAGCAGTACTTC; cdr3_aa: CASSEGIETPYEQYF
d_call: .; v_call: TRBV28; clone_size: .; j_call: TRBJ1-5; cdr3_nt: TGTGCCAGCAGTTTGGCAGGCTATGGCAATCAGCCCCAGCATTTT; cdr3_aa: CASSLAGYGNQPQHF
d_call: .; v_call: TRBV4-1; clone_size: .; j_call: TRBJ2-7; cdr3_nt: TGCGCCAGCAGCCAAGATGCTGGGCGGGAACAAATTTACGAGCAGTACTTC; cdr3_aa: CASSQDAGREQIYEQYF
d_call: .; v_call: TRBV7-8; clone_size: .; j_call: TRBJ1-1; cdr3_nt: TGTGCCAGCAGCCCCACACGGGAGTCGGCTTTCTTT; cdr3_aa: CASSPTRESAFF
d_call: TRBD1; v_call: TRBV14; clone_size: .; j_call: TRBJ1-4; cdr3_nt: TGTGCCAGCAGCCCCCTCAGGGACAGTGCCGATGAAAAACTGTTTTTT; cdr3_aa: CASSPLRDSADEKLFF
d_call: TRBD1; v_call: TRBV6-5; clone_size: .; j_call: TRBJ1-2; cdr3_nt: TGTGCCAGCAGCTACGGGACAGGGTTTGGCTACACCTTC; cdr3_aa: CASSYGTGFGYTF
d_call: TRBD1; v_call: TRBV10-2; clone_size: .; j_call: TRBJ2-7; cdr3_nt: TGCGCCAGCAGTGAAATTGGGACAGGGGTAGACGAGCAGTACTTC; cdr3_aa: CASSEIGTGVDEQYF
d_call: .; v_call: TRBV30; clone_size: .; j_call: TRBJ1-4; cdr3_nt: TGTGCCTGGAGTGTAGGGGTGGGGACTAATGAAAAACTGTTTTTT; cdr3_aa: CAWSVGVGTNEKLFF
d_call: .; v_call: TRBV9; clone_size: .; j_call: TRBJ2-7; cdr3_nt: TGTGCCAGCAGCGTAGCGGCTAGCGCCTACGAGCAGTACTTC; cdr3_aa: CASSVAASAYEQYF
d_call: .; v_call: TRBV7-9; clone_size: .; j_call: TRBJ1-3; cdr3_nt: TGTGCCAGTAACGGAGCGGGGGGAAACACCATATATTTT; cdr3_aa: CASNGAGGNTIYF
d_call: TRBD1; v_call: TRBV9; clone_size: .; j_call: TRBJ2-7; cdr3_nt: TGTGCCAGCAGCGTCCCACCACTGACAGGGGGGTCCTACGAGCAGTACTTC; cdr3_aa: CASSVPPLTGGSYEQYF
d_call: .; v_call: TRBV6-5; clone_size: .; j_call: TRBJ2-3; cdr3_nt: TGTGCCAGCAGTCCGGATGGAGATACGCAGTATTTT; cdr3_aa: CASSPDGDTQYF
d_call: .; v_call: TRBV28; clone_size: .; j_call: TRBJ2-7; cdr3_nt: TGTGCCAGCAGTTTACAGGGGCTCGGCTACGAGCAGTACTTC; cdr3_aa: CASSLQGLGYEQYF
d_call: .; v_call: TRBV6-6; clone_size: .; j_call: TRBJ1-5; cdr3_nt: TGTGCCAGCAGTCCTAACCCAATTTCGAGGCATTTT; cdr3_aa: CASSPNPISRHF
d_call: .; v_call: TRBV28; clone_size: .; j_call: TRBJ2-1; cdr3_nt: TGTGCCAGCCCCCCAACCCCGCCTGAAAGGGGGGAGTACAATGAGCAGTTCTTC; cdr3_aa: CASPPTPPERGEYNEQFF
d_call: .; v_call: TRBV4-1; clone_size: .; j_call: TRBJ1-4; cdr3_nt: TGCGCCAGCAGCCAAGATGAGGAAAAACTGTTTTTT; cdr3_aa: CASSQDEEKLFF
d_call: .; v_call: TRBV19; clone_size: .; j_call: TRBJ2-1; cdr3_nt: TGTGCCAGTAGTCAACAGGGATATGAGCAGTTCTTC; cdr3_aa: CASSQQGYEQFF
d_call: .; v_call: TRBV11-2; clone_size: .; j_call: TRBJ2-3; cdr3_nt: TGTGCCAGCAGCTTAGTTCGGGATACGCAGTATTTT; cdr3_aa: CASSLVRDTQYF
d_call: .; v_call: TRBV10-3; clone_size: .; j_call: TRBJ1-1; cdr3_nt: TGTGCCATCAGCGACGCTACGAACACTGAAGCTTTCTTT; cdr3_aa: CAISDATNTEAFF
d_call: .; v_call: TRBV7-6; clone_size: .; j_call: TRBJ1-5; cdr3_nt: TGTGCCAGCAGCTTAGACGGGACCCTCCATTTT; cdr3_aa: CASSLDGTLHF
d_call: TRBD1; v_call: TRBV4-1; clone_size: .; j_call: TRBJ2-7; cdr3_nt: TGCGCCAGCAGCCAAGAGACAGGGTCTGTATCGTACGAGCAGTACTTC; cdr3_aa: CASSQETGSVSYEQYF
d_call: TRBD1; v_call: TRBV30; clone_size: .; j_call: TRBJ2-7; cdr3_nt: TGTGCCTGGAGTTGGGACAGTACCTACGAGCAGTACTTC; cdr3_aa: CAWSWDSTYEQYF
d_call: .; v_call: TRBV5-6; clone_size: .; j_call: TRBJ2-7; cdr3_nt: TGTGCCAGCAGCTTGGCGAGTTACGAGCAGTACTTC; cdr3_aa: CASSLASYEQYF
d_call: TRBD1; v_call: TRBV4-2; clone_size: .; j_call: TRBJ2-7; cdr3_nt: TGTGCCAGCAGCCTCAGGGGACAGGGTAGCTACGAGCAGTACTTC; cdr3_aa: CASSLRGQGSYEQYF
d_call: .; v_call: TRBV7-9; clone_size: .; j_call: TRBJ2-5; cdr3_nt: TGTGCCAGCACCATGAGGAGTGGGGGCTACCAAGAGACCCAGTACTTC; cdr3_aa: CASTMRSGGYQETQYF
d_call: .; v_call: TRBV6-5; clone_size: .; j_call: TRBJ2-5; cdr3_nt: TGTGCCAGCAGTTTCCAAGTTCCAGGGTACCAAGAGACCCAGTACTTC; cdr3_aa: CASSFQVPGYQETQYF
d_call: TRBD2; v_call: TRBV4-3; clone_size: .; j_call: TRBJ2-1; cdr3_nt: TGCGCCAGCAGCCCCGGGACTAGCGGGAGGTTTGAGCAGTTCTTC; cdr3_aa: CASSPGTSGRFEQFF
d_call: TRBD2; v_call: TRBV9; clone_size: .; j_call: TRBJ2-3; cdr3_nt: TGTGCCAGCAGCGTCAACCGCCATAGCGGGGGGGACACAGATACGCAGTATTTT; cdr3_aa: CASSVNRHSGGDTDTQYF
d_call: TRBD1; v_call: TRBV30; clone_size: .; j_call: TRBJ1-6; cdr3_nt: TGTGCCTGGAGTCACATACGGGACAGGAGCTCCTATAATTCACCCCTCCACTTT; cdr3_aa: CAWSHIRDRSSYNSPLHF
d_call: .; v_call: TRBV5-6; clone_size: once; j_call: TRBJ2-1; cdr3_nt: TGTGCCAGCAGCTTGGCGCGGATATACAATGAGCAGTTCTTC; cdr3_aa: CASSLARIYNEQFF
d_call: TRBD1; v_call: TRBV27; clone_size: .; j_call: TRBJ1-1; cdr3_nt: TGTGCCAGCAGGTTGACAGGGTTCAACACTGAAGCTTTCTTT; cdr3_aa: CASRLTGFNTEAFF
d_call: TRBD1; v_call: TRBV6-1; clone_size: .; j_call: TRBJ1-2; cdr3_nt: TGTGCCAGCAGTGAAGGGACAGGGGGAGATGGCTACACCTTC; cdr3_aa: CASSEGTGGDGYTF
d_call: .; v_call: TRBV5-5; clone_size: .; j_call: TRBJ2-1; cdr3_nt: TGTGCCAGCAGCTTTTGGAGCTCCTACAATGAGCAGTTCTTC; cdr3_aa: CASSFWSSYNEQFF
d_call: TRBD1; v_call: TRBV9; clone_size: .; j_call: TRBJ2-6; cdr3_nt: TGTGCCAGCAGCGGGAGGGACAGGGAGGTGACTGGGGCCAACGTCCTGACTTTC; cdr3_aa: CASSGRDREVTGANVLTF
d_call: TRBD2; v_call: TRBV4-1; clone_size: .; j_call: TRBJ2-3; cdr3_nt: TGCGCCAGCAGCCCGCGAAGAATTAGCGGGAGTAGCACAGATACGCAGTATTTT; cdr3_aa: CASSPRRISGSSTDTQYF
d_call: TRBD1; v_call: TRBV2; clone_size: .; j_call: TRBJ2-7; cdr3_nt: TGTGCCAGCAACGAAAGACAGGGGCTATCATCCTACGAGCAGTACTTC; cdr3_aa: CASNERQGLSSYEQYF
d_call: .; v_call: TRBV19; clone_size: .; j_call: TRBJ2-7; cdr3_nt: TGTGCCAGTAGTAACCGCTACGAGCAGTACTTC; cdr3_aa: CASSNRYEQYF
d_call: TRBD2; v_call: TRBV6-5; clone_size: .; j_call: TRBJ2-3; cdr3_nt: TGTGCCAGCAGCCTTCCGGGGGGGCCTAGTGATACGCAGTATTTT; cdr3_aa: CASSLPGGPSDTQYF
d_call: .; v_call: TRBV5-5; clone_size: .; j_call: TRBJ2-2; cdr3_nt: TGTGCCAGCAGCTTGTCCAAGGTGAACACCGGGGAGCTGTTTTTT; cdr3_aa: CASSLSKVNTGELFF
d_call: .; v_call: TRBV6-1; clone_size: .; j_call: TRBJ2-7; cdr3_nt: TGTGCCAGCAGTGTTCGGGGAAACTCCTACGAGCAGTACTTC; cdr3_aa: CASSVRGNSYEQYF
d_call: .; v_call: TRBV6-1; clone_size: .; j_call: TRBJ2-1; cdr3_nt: TGTGCCAGCAGTGACGGGCCCTCCTACAATGAGCAGTTCTTC; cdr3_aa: CASSDGPSYNEQFF
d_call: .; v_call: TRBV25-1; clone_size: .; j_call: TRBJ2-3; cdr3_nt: TGTGCCAGCTCGCGCCCGGGACTCAGCACAGATACGCAGTATTTT; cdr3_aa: CASSRPGLSTDTQYF
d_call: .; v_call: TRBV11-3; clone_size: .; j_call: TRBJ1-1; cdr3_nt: TGTGCCAGCAGCGTAAACAGGGATCACACTGAAGCTTTCTTT; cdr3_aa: CASSVNRDHTEAFF
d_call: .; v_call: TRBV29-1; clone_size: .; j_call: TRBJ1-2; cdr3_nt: TGCAGCGTTCGGGGGCTGTATGGCTACACCTTC; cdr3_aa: CSVRGLYGYTF
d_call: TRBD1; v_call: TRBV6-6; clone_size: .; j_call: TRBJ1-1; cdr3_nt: TGTGCCAGCGTGGGGGGACAGGCCGACACTGAAGCTTTCTTT; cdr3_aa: CASVGGQADTEAFF
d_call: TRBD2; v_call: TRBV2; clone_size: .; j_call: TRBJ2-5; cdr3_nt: TGTGCCAGCACCGGCCGACTAGCGGGGATACAAGAGACCCAGTACTTC; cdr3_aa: CASTGRLAGIQETQYF
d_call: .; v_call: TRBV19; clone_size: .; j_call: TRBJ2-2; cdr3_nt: TGTGCCAGTAGTATGATCGGCAGCACCGGGGAGCTGTTTTTT; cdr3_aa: CASSMIGSTGELFF
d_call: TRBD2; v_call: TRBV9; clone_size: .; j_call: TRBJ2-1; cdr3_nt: TGTGCCAGCAGCGATAGCGGGAAGGATGAGCAGTTCTTC; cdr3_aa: CASSDSGKDEQFF
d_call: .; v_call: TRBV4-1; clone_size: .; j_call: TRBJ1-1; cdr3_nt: TGCGCCAGCAGCCAAGATCGGGGAGGCACTGAAGCTTTCTTT; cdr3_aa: CASSQDRGGTEAFF
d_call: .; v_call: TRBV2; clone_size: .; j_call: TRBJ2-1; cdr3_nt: TGTGCCAGTTTCGATTCCTACGGCAATGAGCAGTTCTTC; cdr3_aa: CASFDSYGNEQFF
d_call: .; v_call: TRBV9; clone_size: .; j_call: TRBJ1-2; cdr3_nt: TGTGCCAGCAGCGTAGGGGACGGCTATGGCTACACCTTC; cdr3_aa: CASSVGDGYGYTF
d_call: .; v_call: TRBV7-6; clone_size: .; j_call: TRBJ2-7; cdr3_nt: TGTGCCAGCAGCTTAAATGTGGGGCGAGTAAACGAGCAGTACTTC; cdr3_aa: CASSLNVGRVNEQYF
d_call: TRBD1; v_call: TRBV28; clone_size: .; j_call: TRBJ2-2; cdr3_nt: TGTGCCAGCAGTTCCCGGGACAGGGGGCATGACACCGGGGAGCTGTTTTTT; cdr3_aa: CASSSRDRGHDTGELFF
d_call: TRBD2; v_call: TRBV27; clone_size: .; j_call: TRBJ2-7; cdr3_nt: TGTGCCAGCAGTTTTTATTCTGGGGTAGCGGGAGTTGGTCCCTCCTACGAGCAGTACTTC; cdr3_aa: CASSFYSGVAGVGPSYEQYF
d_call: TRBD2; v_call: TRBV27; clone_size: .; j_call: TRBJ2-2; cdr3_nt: TGTGCCAGCAGCTGGGCGGGAGGGCACACCGGGGAGCTGTTTTTT; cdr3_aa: CASSWAGGHTGELFF
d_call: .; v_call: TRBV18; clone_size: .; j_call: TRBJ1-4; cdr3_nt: TGTGCCAGCTCTCCCCCCGACACCTTTCCCGAAAAACTGTTTTTT; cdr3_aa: CASSPPDTFPEKLFF
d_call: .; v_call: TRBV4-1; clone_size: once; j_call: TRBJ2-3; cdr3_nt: TGCGCCAGCAGCCAAGATGAGTCTAGCGGCACAGATACGCAGTATTTT; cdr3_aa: CASSQDESSGTDTQYF